Listed below are T cell receptor beta chains from one sample, sequenced in a study of beta chain features in type 1 diabetes. The assay was immunoSEQ multiplex PCR, and TCRdb's table has in-frame clones only and misses some. The table has approximately 140,000 clones, 9.5% to 10% seen once. Specimen: central memory CD4+ T cells from blood. Source of these receptors: a woman between 35 and 50 years old in good health. Each CDR3 is given without its conserved first and last residue.

CDR3aa: ASLRGSGSADTQY; j_gene: TRBJ2-3; v_gene: TRBV2
CDR3aa: ASSTGQLNEKLF; j_gene: TRBJ1-4; v_gene: TRBV7-9
CDR3aa: ASSLPVGEEETQY; j_gene: TRBJ2-5; v_gene: TRBV5-1
CDR3aa: AIRSYGQGGVADTQY; j_gene: TRBJ2-3; v_gene: TRBV10-3
CDR3aa: ASSLIPAGNYEQY; j_gene: TRBJ2-7; v_gene: TRBV5-1
CDR3aa: ASSFRGGAADTQY; j_gene: TRBJ2-3; v_gene: TRBV5-1
CDR3aa: ASSQETSGGVGTDTQY; j_gene: TRBJ2-3; v_gene: TRBV4-1
CDR3aa: ASTRQYNQPQH; j_gene: TRBJ1-5; v_gene: TRBV6-6
CDR3aa: ATSRDRAGDIQY; j_gene: TRBJ2-4; v_gene: TRBV15
CDR3aa: ASARDSFNYGYT; j_gene: TRBJ1-2; v_gene: TRBV27
CDR3aa: ASSNRRGQSYPDTQY; j_gene: TRBJ2-3; v_gene: TRBV21-1
CDR3aa: ASSPGGSTEAF; j_gene: TRBJ1-1; v_gene: TRBV6-5
CDR3aa: ASSLQGDSGNTIY; j_gene: TRBJ1-3; v_gene: TRBV11-2
CDR3aa: ASSQQPNTEAF; j_gene: TRBJ1-1; v_gene: TRBV7-2
CDR3aa: ASSEFGYEQY; j_gene: TRBJ2-7; v_gene: TRBV6-1
CDR3aa: SVSNLATAGYT; j_gene: TRBJ1-2; v_gene: TRBV29-1
CDR3aa: ATSRADSRVYGYT; j_gene: TRBJ1-2; v_gene: TRBV15
CDR3aa: ASSLFLGRGLAQETQY; j_gene: TRBJ2-5; v_gene: TRBV4-3